The present TCR beta chain was sequenced within a study of PD-1 blockade in classical Hodgkin lymphoma. Regarding the study as a whole: By cycle point C4D1, TCR diversity had risen significantly in CD4+ cells (but not CD8+ cells). Newly diagnosed and completely responding patients shared comparable baseline diversity. Exclusion was the outcome for patients who began nivolumab under 1 year after ASCT.

Generated by immunoSEQ multiplex PCR, the TCRdb table keeps only in-frame clones and is missing some. The sample includes 50,000 to 85,000 clones, roughly two thirds of them seen just once. Patients all relapsed after autologous stem cell transplantation, and there was variation in brentuximab vedotin exposure. The best responses consisted of complete response, partial response or progressive disease. Looked up from germline, CDR1 is GTSNPN and CDR2 is SVGIG (reference sequence). Trimming left V 3 bases short and J 12 bases short, with 21 bases between. CDR3 length: 14 amino acids. This clone has just one count. Its target is not known.

The V call is TRBV30, the J call TRBJ2-1; D possibly corresponds to TRBD2 (6 bases). The clonotype was recovered from a human donor with classical Hodgkin lymphoma. The sample consisted of peripheral blood mononuclear cells (PBMCs), taken before the second cycle of nivolumab. CDR3 coding DNA: TGTGCCTGGAGGGGGGGTGGGACCCAATCGGGGCAGTTCTTC. This encodes CAWRGGGTQSGQFF.